The clone carrying this TCR beta chain was seen only a few times. Its specificity is not known. One end of the junction fails to match germline, which may point to a read error. This sample is drawn from a study of beta chain features in type 1 diabetes. Study-level points and caveats: In cDNA sequencing, cells with high TCR expression could be over-represented.

Every participating donor gave one draw, a heparinised blood sample averaging about 116 mL. Germline V gene data show CDR1 as SSHAT and CDR2 as FNYEAQ (reference sequence). The CDR3 is 16 residues long. Reverse transcribing all isolated RNA meant expressed TCRB transcripts were sequenced. Samples of naive, central memory and regulatory T cells yielded a mean of around 4 million reads. The protocol was immunoSEQ multiplex PCR, while the TCRdb copy is restricted to in-frame clones and leaves out a portion. The top ten hold under 0.095% of the sample, which has about 620,000 clones, roughly a sixth seen once.

The chain combines TRBV7-7 with TRBJ2-1; D is unresolved. This clonotype was sampled from a young man in good health. The sequenced material came from naive CD4+ T cells from blood. The chain's CDR3 is CASSLGLTIENNEQFF. CDR3 bases: TGTGCTAGCAGCTTAGGCCTTACCATAGAAAACAATGAGCAGTTCTTC.